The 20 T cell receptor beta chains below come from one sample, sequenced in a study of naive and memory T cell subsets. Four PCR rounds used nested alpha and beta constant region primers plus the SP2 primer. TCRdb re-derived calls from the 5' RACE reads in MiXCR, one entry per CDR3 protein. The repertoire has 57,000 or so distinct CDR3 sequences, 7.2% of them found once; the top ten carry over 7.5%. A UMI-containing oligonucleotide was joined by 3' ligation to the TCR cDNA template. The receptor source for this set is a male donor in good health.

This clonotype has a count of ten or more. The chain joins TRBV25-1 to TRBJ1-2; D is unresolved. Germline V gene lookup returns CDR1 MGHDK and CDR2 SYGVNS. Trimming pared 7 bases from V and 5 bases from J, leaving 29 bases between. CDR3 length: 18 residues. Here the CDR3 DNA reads TGTGCCAGCACCCCGGGAACGGGTGGATGGGGTATAGAGTATGGCTACACCTTC. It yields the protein CASTPGTGGWGIEYGYTF.

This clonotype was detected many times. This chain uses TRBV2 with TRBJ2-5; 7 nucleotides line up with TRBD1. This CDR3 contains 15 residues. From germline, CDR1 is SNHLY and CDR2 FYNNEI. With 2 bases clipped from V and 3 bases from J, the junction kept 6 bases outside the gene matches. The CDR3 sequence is CASSESGTEKETQYF. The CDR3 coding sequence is TGTGCCAGCAGTGAAAGTGGGACAGAGAAAGAGACCCAGTACTTC. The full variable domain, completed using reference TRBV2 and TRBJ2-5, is EPEVTQTPSHQVTQMGQEVILRCVPISNHLYFYWYRQILGQKVEFLVSFYNNEISEKSEIFDDQFSVERPDGSNFTLKIRSTKLEDSAMYFCASSESGTEKETQYFGPGTRLLVL.

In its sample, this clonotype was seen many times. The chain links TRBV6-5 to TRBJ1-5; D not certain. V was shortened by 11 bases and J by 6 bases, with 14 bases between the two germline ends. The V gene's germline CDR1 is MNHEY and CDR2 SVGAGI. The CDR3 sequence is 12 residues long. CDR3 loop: CASGQAGQPQHF. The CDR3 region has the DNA TGTGCCTCTGGGCAGGCCGGTCAGCCCCAGCATTTT.

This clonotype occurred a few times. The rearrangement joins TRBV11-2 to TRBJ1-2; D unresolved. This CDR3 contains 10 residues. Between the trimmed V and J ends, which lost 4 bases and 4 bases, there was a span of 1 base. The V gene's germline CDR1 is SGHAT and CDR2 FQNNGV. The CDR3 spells CASSSYGYTF. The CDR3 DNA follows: TGTGCCAGCAGCTCCTATGGCTACACCTTC.

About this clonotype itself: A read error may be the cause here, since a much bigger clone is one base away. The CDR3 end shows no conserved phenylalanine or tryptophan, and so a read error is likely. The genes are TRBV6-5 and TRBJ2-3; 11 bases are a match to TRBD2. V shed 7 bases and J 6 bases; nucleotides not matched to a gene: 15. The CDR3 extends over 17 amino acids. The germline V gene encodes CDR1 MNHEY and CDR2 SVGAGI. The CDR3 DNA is TGTGCCAGCAAGCTAGGTTATAGCGGGAGGGCAGGGGATACGCAGTATCTT. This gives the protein CASKLGYSGRAGDTQYL.

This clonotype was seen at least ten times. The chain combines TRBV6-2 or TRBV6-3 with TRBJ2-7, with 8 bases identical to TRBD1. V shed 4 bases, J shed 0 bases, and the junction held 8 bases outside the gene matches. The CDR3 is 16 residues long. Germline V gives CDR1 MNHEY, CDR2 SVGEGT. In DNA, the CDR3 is TGTGCCAGCAGTTTCCTACAGGGGGACAACTCCTACGAGCAGTACTTC. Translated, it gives CASSFLQGDNSYEQYF.

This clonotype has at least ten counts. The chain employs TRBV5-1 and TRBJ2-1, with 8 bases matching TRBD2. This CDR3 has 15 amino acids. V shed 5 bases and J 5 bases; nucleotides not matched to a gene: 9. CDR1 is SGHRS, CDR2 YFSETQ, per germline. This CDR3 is CASSQGLGGDNEQFF. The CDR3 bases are TGCGCCAGCAGTCAGGGACTAGGGGGGGACAATGAGCAGTTCTTC. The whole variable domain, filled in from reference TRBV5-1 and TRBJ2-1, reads KAGVTQTPRYLIKTRGQQVTLSCSPISGHRSVSWYQQTPGQGLQFLFEYFSETQRNKGNFPGRFSGRQFSNSRSEMNVSTLELGDSALYLCASSQGLGGDNEQFFGPGTRLTVL.

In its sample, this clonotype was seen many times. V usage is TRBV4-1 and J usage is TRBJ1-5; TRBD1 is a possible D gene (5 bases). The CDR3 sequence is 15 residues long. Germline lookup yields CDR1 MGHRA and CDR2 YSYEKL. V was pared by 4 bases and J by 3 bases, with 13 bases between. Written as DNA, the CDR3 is TGCGCCAGCAGCCGGGAGGGGAGGTTCAATCAGCCCCAGCATTTT. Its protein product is CASSREGRFNQPQHF.

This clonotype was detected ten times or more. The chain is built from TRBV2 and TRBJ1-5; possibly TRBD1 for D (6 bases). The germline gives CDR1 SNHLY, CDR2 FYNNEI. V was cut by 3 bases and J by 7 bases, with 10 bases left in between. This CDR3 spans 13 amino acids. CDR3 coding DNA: TGTGCCAGCAGTGACACAGGGTCCCAGCCCCAGCATTTT. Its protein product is CASSDTGSQPQHF.

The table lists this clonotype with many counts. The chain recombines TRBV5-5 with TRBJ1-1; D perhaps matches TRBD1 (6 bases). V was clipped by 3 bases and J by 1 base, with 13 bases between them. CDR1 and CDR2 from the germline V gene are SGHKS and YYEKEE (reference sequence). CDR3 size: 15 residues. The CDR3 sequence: CASSSSGTTNTEAFF. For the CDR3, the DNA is TGTGCCAGCAGCTCCTCCGGGACAACGAACACTGAAGCTTTCTTT. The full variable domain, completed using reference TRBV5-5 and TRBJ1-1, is DAGVTQSPTHLIKTRGQQVTLRCSPISGHKSVSWYQQVLGQGPQFIFQYYEKEERGRGNFPDRFSARQFPNYSSELNVNALLLGDSALYLCASSSSGTTNTEAFFGQGTRLTVV.

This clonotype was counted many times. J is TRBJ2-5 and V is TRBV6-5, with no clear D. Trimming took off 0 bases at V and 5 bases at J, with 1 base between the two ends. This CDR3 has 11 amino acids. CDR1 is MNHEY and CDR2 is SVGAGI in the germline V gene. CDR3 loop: CASSYSETQYF. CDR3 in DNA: TGTGCCAGCAGTTACTCGGAGACCCAGTACTTC.

Here the CDR3 DNA reads TGTGCCAGCAGTTTATCACAGGCCCCCTATGGCTACACCTTC. Its protein product is CASSLSQAPYGYTF. This chain uses TRBV28 with TRBJ1-2, with D tentatively TRBD1 (5 bases). The CDR3 runs 14 residues. Looked up from germline, CDR1 is MDHEN and CDR2 is SYDVKM. The V gene lost 1 base and the J gene lost 4 bases, with 10 bases spanning the gap.

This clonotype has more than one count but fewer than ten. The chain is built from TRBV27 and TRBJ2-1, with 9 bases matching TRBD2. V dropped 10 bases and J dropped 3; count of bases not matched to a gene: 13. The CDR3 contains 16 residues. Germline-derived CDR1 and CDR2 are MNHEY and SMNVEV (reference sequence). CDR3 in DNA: TGTGCCACCTCCCGGGGTAGCGGGGGAAACTACAATGAGCAGTTCTTC. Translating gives CATSRGSGGNYNEQFF.

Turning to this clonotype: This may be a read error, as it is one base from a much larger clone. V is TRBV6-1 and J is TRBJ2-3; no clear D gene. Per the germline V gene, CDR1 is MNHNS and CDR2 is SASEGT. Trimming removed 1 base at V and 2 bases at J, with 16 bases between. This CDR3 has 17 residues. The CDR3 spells CASSEDWLPAHTDTQYF. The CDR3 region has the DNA TGTGCCAGCAGTGAAGATTGGCTACCGGCCCACACAGATACGCAGTATTTT.

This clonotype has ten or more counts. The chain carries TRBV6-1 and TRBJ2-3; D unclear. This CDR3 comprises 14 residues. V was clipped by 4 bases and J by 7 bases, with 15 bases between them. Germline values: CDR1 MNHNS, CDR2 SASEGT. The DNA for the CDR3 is TGTGCCAGCAGTGCAAATGCGGATCCGAATACGCAGTATTTT. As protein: CASSANADPNTQYF.

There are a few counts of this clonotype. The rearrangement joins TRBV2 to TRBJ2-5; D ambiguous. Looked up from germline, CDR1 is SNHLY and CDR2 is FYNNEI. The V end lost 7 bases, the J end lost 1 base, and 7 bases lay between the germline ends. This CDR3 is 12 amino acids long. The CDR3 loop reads CASTSTQETQYF. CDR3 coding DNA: TGTGCCAGCACCTCTACCCAAGAGACCCAGTACTTC.

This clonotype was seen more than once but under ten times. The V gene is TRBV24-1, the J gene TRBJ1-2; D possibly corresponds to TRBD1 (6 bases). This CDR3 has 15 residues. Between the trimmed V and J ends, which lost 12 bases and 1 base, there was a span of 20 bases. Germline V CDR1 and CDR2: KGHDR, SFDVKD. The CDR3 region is CARSEQGLGNYGYTF. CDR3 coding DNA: TGTGCCCGCTCCGAACAGGGCTTGGGTAACTATGGCTACACCTTC.

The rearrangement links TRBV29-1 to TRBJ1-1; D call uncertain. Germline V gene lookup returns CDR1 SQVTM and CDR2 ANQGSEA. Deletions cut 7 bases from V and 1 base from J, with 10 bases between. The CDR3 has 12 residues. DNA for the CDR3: TGCAGCGCCGAGCATGGGAACACTGAAGCTTTCTTT. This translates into CSAEHGNTEAFF.

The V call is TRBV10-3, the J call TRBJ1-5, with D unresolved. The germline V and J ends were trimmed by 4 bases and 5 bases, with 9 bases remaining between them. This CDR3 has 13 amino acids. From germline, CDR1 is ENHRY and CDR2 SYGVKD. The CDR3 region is CAISGAWDQPQHF. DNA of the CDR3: TGTGCCATCAGTGGGGCCTGGGATCAGCCCCAGCATTTT.

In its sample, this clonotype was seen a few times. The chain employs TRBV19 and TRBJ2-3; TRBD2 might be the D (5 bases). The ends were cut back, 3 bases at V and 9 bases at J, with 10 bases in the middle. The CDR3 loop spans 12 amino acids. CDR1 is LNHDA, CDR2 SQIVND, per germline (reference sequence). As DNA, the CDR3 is TGTGCCAGTAGTATTAAGGCGGGCACGCAGTATTTT. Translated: CASSIKAGTQYF. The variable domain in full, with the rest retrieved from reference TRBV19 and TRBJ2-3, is DGGITQSPKYLFRKEGQNVTLSCEQNLNHDAMYWYRQDPGQGLRLIYYSQIVNDFQKGDIAEGYSVSREKKESFPLTVTSAQKNPTAFYLCASSIKAGTQYFGPGTRLTVL.